Listed here are 15 T cell receptor beta chains from one sample, sequenced in a study of cytomegalovirus exposure and HLA in healthy donors. The PCR was carried out with 60 Vbeta primers and 13 Jbeta primers. The method was immunoSEQ multiplex PCR; TCRdb's version includes in-frame clones alone and lacks a portion of them. This sample yields about 120,000 clones, of which around 75% are seen a single time; over 1.5% belongs to the top ten. The specimen was PBMCs. Every receptor here comes from a young woman in good health and CMV-seronegative.

The V gene is TRBV28, the J gene TRBJ1-5; 8 bases fit TRBD1. The V and J ends lost 8 bases and 9 bases, in that order; junction bases with no gene match: 6. Germline CDR1 reads MDHEN; CDR2 reads SYDVKM. This CDR3 has 12 residues. CDR3 sequence reads: CASSGGNRPQHF. Here the CDR3 DNA reads TGTGCCAGCTCAGGGGGCAATAGGCCCCAGCATTTT.

The chain uses TRBV7-9 and TRBJ2-3, with 14 bases aligning to TRBD2. The length of the CDR3 is 17 residues. V shed 5 bases and J 6 bases; nucleotides not matched to a gene: 10. Germline V gene lookup returns CDR1 SEHNR and CDR2 FQNEAQ (reference sequence). The CDR3 region is CASSDHGTSGGGDTQYF. CDR3 DNA sequence: TGTGCCAGCAGCGACCACGGGACTAGCGGGGGTGGTGATACGCAGTATTTT.

This rearrangement joins TRBV18 to TRBJ1-1; D possibly corresponds to TRBD1 (6 bases). The CDR3 contains 14 residues. Trimming took off 2 bases at V and 4 bases at J, with 11 bases between the two ends. Germline CDR1 reads KGHSH; CDR2 reads LQKENI. The CDR3 DNA sequence: TGTGCCAGCTCACCATCCCCAGGGGCCACTGAAGCTTTCTTT. Its protein product is CASSPSPGATEAFF.

The J gene is TRBJ2-1, the V gene TRBV5-1, with 11 bases aligning to TRBD1. The length of the CDR3 is 14 residues. Germline trimming cut 10 bases from V and 7 bases from J; bases unmatched to any gene: 10. The germline gives CDR1 SGHRS, CDR2 YFSETQ. The CDR3 region has the DNA TGCGCCTCCTCGCCGGACAGGGGGCGAAATGAGCAGTTCTTC. Translation: CASSPDRGRNEQFF. Supplemented by reference TRBV5-1 and TRBJ2-1, the full variable domain reads KAGVTQTPRYLIKTRGQQVTLSCSPISGHRSVSWYQQTPGQGLQFLFEYFSETQRNKGNFPGRFSGRQFSNSRSEMNVSTLELGDSALYLCASSPDRGRNEQFFGPGTRLTVL.

The chain uses TRBV5-6 and TRBJ2-5; D is unresolved. V was cut by 0 bases and J by 5 bases, with 8 bases left in between. The CDR3 consists of 13 residues. Per germline, CDR1 SGHDT and CDR2 YYEEEE. The CDR3 sequence: CASSLGLGETQYF. The CDR3 bases are TGTGCCAGCAGCTTGGGGCTCGGGGAGACCCAGTACTTC.

The chain is built from TRBV4-1 and TRBJ1-5, with 7 bases identical to TRBD1. The CDR3 runs to 18 residues. Germline values: CDR1 MGHRA, CDR2 YSYEKL. V dropped 0 bases and J dropped 4; count of bases not matched to a gene: 12. The CDR3 DNA reads TGCGCCAGCAGCCAAGATATACAGGGGAAGTTCGATAATCAGCCCCAGCATTTT. Translating it yields CASSQDIQGKFDNQPQHF.

There are a few counts of this clone. The rearrangement links TRBV15 to TRBJ2-3; 8 positions match TRBD2. Germline V gene sequence: CDR1 LNHNV, CDR2 YYDKDF (reference sequence). V shed 0 bases and J 7 bases; nucleotides not matched to a gene: 6. CDR3 length: 15 amino acids. The CDR3 sequence: CATSRDVTSDYTQYF. The CDR3 coding sequence is TGTGCCACCAGCAGAGATGTGACTAGCGATTATACGCAGTATTTT.

This chain links TRBV9 with TRBJ1-5; tentative D call: TRBD1 (6 bases). Germline V lookup: CDR1 SGDLS, CDR2 YYNGEE. The CDR3 runs to 15 residues. V was pared by 0 bases and J by 6 bases, with 13 bases between. The CDR3 loop reads CASSVGGGAGQPQHF. In DNA form, the CDR3 reads TGTGCCAGCAGCGTAGGAGGGGGGGCGGGTCAGCCCCAGCATTTT.

Only a few counts were recorded for this clone. The genes are TRBV6-5 and TRBJ2-5, with D maybe TRBD2 (6 bases). Germline V gives CDR1 MNHEY, CDR2 SVGAGI. The CDR3 sequence is 15 residues long. Trimming took 2 bases from V and 4 from J, leaving 14 bases between them. The CDR3 DNA reads TGTGCCAGCAGTTACGGCAGGAGAGCGGGAGAGACCCAGTACTTC. This encodes CASSYGRRAGETQYF.

This clone was seen only once. This chain uses TRBV27 with TRBJ1-6, with 7 bases aligning to TRBD1. Unmatched junction bases numbered 6, after V lost 5 bases and J lost 5 bases. This CDR3 comprises 15 residues. The germline gives CDR1 MNHEY, CDR2 SMNVEV (reference sequence). The CDR3 reads CASSSRDSDNSPLHF. The CDR3 DNA sequence: TGTGCCAGCAGTAGCCGGGACAGTGATAATTCACCCCTCCACTTT.

The chain has TRBV7-9 and TRBJ2-3, with D uncertain. CDR3 length equals 14 residues. Germline loops: CDR1 SEHNR, CDR2 FQNEAQ (reference sequence). Trimming shortened V by 6 bases and J by 0 bases, and 10 bases separated the two germline ends. In DNA, the CDR3 is TGTGCCAGCAGTTCTCTTCTCAGCACAGATACGCAGTATTTT. Its translation: CASSSLLSTDTQYF.

In this sample, this clone turned up a few times. Other DNA sequences within the sample encode an identical CDR3. The chain joins TRBV28 to TRBJ2-5; TRBD2 aligns across 10 bases. The V segment lost 3 bases and the J segment 1 base; nucleotides outside the gene matches: 2. This CDR3 is 15 amino acids long. CDR1 is MDHEN, CDR2 SYDVKM, per germline. CDR3 bases: TGTGCCAGCAGTTTGGCTAGCGGGGGCCAAGAGACCCAGTACTTC. This sequence encodes CASSLASGGQETQYF.

The CDR3 nucleotides read TGTGCCAGCAGCCAAGTTCACGGGATAGCGGGGATTTCGGAGACCCAGTACTTC. Translation gives CASSQVHGIAGISETQYF. V usage is TRBV14 and J usage is TRBJ2-5; 8 bases are shared with TRBD2. Losses at the gene ends were 1 base for V and 5 bases for J; bases not matched to a gene: 15. The germline V gene encodes CDR1 SGHDN and CDR2 FVKESK. The CDR3 runs 18 residues.

A single count supports this clone. The chain has TRBV18 and TRBJ2-7; D is possibly TRBD1 (7 bases). Trimming shortened V by 5 bases and J by 1 base, and 12 bases separated the two germline ends. CDR3 length: 14 residues. Germline V gene data show CDR1 as KGHSH and CDR2 as LQKENI. CDR3: CASSSAGGSYEQYF. In DNA form, the CDR3 reads TGTGCCAGCTCAAGCGCAGGGGGGTCCTACGAGCAGTACTTC.

This chain uses TRBV25-1 with TRBJ1-1, with a weak D call TRBD1 (6 bases). This CDR3 has 13 residues. Per germline, CDR1 MGHDK and CDR2 SYGVNS. Trimming cost V 9 bases and J 1 base, with 12 bases left between them. The CDR3 nucleotides are TGTGCCAGTTCACAGGGTTCGAACACTGAAGCTTTCTTT. Amino acids: CASSQGSNTEAFF. The full variable domain, completed using reference TRBV25-1 and TRBJ1-1, is EADIYQTPRYLVIGTGKKITLECSQTMGHDKMYWYQQDPGMELHLIHYSYGVNSTEKGDLSSESTVSRIRTEHFPLTLESARPSHTSQYLCASSQGSNTEAFFGQGTRLTVV.